The clone carrying this TCR beta chain appeared once. Its matching antigen is unknown. This specimen belongs to a study of T cell responses to AZD1222 COVID-19 vaccine. General study points: Targets within unmutated variant regions were reportedly found for nearly half of spike-specific TCRs. Donors skewed white British and female; clonal diversity was possibly underestimated.

TCRdb's copy holds only in-frame clones and misses some; the assay was immunoSEQ multiplex PCR. The sample lists approximately 110,000 clones, roughly 91% seen once, with 0.95% to 1.5% in the top ten. V lost 6 bases to trimming and J lost 2 bases, with 7 bases between them. The CDR3 sequence is 12 residues long. Germline loops: CDR1 LGHNT, CDR2 FRNRAP. The sequencing used peripheral blood, collected on day 0 of AZD1222 vaccination. This chain joins TRBV12-5 and TRBJ1-2; the D gene is possibly TRBD1 (5 bases). The receptor comes from an adult in good health. The CDR3 nucleotides are TGTGCTAGTGGCCGGGACAACTATGGCTACACCTTC. This translates into CASGRDNYGYTF.